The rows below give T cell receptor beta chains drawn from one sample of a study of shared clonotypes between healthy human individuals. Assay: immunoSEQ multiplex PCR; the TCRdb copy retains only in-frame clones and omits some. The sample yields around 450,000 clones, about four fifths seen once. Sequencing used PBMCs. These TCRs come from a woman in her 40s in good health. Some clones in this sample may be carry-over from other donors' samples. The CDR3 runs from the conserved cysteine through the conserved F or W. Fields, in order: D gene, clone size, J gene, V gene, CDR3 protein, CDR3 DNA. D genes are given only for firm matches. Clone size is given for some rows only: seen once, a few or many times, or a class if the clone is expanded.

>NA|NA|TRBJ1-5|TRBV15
CATSRDVQPQHF
TGTGCCACCAGCAGAGATGTCCAGCCCCAGCATTTT
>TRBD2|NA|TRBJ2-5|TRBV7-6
CASSLRTSGGGETQYF
TGTGCCAGCAGCCTGAGGACTAGCGGGGGCGGTGAGACCCAGTACTTC
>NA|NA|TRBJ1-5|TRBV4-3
CASSQDSRSNQPQHF
TGCGCCAGCAGCCAAGATTCGCGGAGCAATCAGCCCCAGCATTTT
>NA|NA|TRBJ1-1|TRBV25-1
CASQGHLNTEAFF
TGTGCCAGCCAGGGACATCTGAACACTGAAGCTTTCTTT
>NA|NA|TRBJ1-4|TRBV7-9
CASSPIFRATTNEKLFF
TGTGCCAGCAGCCCGATTTTCCGAGCAACAACTAATGAAAAACTGTTTTTT
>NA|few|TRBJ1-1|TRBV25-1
CASSDFFRRMNTEAFF
TGTGCCAGCAGTGATTTCTTCCGGCGAATGAACACTGAAGCTTTCTTT
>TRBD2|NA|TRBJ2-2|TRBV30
CACASGSGTGELFF
TGTGCCTGTGCAAGCGGGAGTGGTACCGGGGAGCTGTTTTTT
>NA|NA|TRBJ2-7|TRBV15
CATSRDKPYEQYF
TGTGCCACCAGCAGAGATAAGCCCTACGAGCAGTACTTC
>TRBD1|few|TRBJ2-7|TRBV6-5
CASSDRGNEQYF
TGTGCCAGCAGTGACAGGGGTAACGAGCAGTACTTC
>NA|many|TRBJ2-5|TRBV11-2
CASSLWRTETQYF
TGTGCCAGCAGCTTATGGCGGACAGAGACCCAGTACTTC
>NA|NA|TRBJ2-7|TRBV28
CASSQEYPYEQYF
TGTGCCAGCAGCCAGGAATACCCCTACGAGCAGTACTTC
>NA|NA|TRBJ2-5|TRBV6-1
CASGETSQETQYF
TGTGCCAGCGGGGAGACTAGCCAAGAGACCCAGTACTTC
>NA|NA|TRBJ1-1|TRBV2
CASQGFVETEAFF
TGTGCCAGCCAGGGGTTCGTTGAAACTGAAGCTTTCTTT
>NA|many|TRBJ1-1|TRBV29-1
CSVGWATEAFF
TGCAGCGTTGGGTGGGCCACTGAAGCTTTCTTT
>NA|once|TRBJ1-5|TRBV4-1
CASSQGTVGQPQHF
TGCGCCAGCAGCCAAGGAACAGTAGGCCAGCCCCAGCATTTT
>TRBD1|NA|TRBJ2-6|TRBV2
CASYPLKGAATGANVLTF
TGTGCCAGCTACCCGCTAAAGGGGGCAGCGACTGGGGCCAACGTCCTGACTTTC
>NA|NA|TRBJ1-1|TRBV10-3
CALRDGVSMNTEAFF
TGTGCCTTACGGGACGGAGTATCCATGAACACTGAAGCTTTCTTT
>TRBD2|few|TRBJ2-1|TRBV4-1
CASSQEVFGSGRNEQFF
TGCGCCAGCAGCCAAGAGGTGTTCGGTAGCGGGAGAAATGAGCAGTTCTTC
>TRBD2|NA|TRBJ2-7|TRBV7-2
CASSFTSGSDEQYF
TGTGCCAGCAGCTTTACTAGCGGGAGCGACGAGCAGTACTTC
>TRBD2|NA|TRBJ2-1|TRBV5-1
CASSHRLAGGFNEQFF
TGCGCCAGCAGCCATAGACTAGCGGGAGGGTTTAATGAGCAGTTCTTC
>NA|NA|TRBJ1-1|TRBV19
CASSQSTEAFF
TGTGCCAGTAGCCAGAGCACTGAAGCTTTCTTT
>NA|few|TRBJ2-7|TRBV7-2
CASSPLGLPTEQYF
TGTGCCAGCAGCCCCCTGGGTTTACCGACCGAGCAGTACTTC
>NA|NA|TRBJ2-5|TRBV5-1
CASSPREWETQYF
TGCGCCAGCAGCCCCCGTGAGTGGGAGACCCAGTACTTC
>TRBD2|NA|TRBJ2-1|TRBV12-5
CASGLGLAGMGASNEQFF
TGTGCTAGTGGTTTGGGACTAGCGGGGATGGGGGCGTCCAATGAGCAGTTCTTC
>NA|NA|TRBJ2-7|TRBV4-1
CASSQDLDRLGLYEQYF
TGCGCCAGCAGCCAAGATCTAGACCGGTTGGGCCTCTACGAGCAGTACTTC
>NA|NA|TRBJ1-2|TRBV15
CATSHGASYGYTF
TGTGCCACCAGCCATGGCGCATCCTATGGCTACACCTTC
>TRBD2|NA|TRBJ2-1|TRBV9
CASSKFTGRGLADNEQFF
TGTGCCAGCAGCAAATTTACCGGGAGGGGACTAGCGGACAATGAGCAGTTCTTC